Below, 11 T cell receptor beta chains from the same sample are listed, as sequenced in a study of human T cells and chemical hapten exposure. TCRdb called the RACE reads again in MiXCR, with one record for every CDR3 protein. The top ten clones hold approximately 2.3% of a sample with fewer than 85,000 distinct CDR3 sequences, roughly 10% of them seen once. Documented time point: patch test 2, 6 weeks after DPC sensitization. Treatment of the sample: therapeutic diphenylcyclopropenone sensitization with weekly scalp DPC. This specimen consisted of whole blood, obtained in connection with sensitization to the hapten diphenylcyclopropenone (DPC). Receptor source: a woman aged 25 to 39 with alopecia areata. Some clones in this sample may be carry-over from other donors' samples.

In its sample, this clonotype was seen many times. The chain has TRBV12-3 or TRBV12-4 and TRBJ2-1; no clear D. V was shortened by 7 bases and J by 2 bases, with 12 bases between the two germline ends. This CDR3 has 14 amino acids. DNA of the CDR3: TGTGCCAGCACCCTACAGCCACCCTACAATGAGCAGTTCTTC. Amino acid sequence: CASTLQPPYNEQFF.

This clonotype was seen more than once but under ten times. The J gene is TRBJ2-3, the V gene TRBV2; possibly TRBD1 or TRBD2 for D (6 bases each). CDR3 size: 13 residues. CDR1 is SNHLY, CDR2 FYNNEI, per germline. V lost 6 bases and J lost 10, with 17 bases in between. CDR3 in DNA: TGTGCCAGCAGCAAGAGGGGGGACGGAGCGCAGTATTTT. It specifies CASSKRGDGAQYF.

The J gene is TRBJ2-3, the V gene TRBV5-1, with no clear D. This CDR3 is built from 13 residues. Trimming took off 4 bases at V and 2 bases at J, with 8 bases between the two ends. Germline V gives CDR1 SGHRS, CDR2 YFSETQ. CDR3 nucleotide sequence: TGCGCCAGCAGCCCTTTCAACACAGATACGCAGTATTTT. Translated: CASSPFNTDTQYF.

The chain has TRBV7-2 and TRBJ2-1; 11 nucleotides agree with TRBD2. The CDR3 totals 16 residues. Germline lookup yields CDR1 SGHTA and CDR2 FQGNSA. V lost 3 bases to trimming and J lost 4 bases; unmatched junction nucleotides: 5. CDR3 coding DNA: TGTGCCAGCAGCTTGTGGCTAGCGGGGGGTTACAATGAGCAGTTCTTC. The encoded protein is CASSLWLAGGYNEQFF.

There are many counts of this clonotype. The chain employs TRBV9 and TRBJ2-2; D not resolved. The CDR3 loop spans 13 amino acids. Trimming removed 1 base at V and 7 bases at J, with 8 bases between. Germline lookup yields CDR1 SGDLS and CDR2 YYNGEE. CDR3 bases: TGTGCCAGCAGCGTACGCATGGTCGGGGAGCTGTTTTTT. This sequence encodes CASSVRMVGELFF.

This clonotype was seen a few times. The chain links TRBV28 to TRBJ1-5; D might be TRBD1 (6 bases). The CDR3 has 12 residues. Germline V gene data show CDR1 as MDHEN and CDR2 as SYDVKM. The V end lost 7 bases, the J end lost 6 bases, and 10 bases lay between the germline ends. CDR3 region: CASTTGIQPQHF. In DNA form, the CDR3 reads TGTGCCAGCACAACAGGGATTCAGCCCCAGCATTTT.

This clonotype was recorded at least ten times. The rearrangement uses TRBV6-2 or TRBV6-3 and TRBJ1-2; no clear D. The germline V and J ends were trimmed by 7 bases and 0 bases, with 15 bases remaining between them. The germline V gene encodes CDR1 MNHEY and CDR2 SVGEGT. This CDR3 comprises 15 residues. CDR3 region: CASTFGRTTNYGYTF. In nucleotides, the CDR3 is TGTGCCAGCACCTTTGGACGGACTACTAACTATGGCTACACCTTC.

This clonotype appeared many times. The CDR3 loop reads CASSLWTGGLETQYF. CDR3 bases: TGTGCCAGCAGCTTATGGACAGGGGGCCTCGAGACCCAGTACTTC. The J gene is TRBJ2-5, the V gene TRBV7-9, with TRBD1 matching over 11 bases. There are 15 residues in the CDR3. CDR1 is SEHNR, CDR2 FQNEAQ, per germline (reference sequence). Trimming took 2 bases from V and 5 from J; bases not matched to a gene: 4.

The chain combines TRBV29-1 with TRBJ2-7; no definite D call. Trimming shortened V by 4 bases and J by 2 bases, and 12 bases separated the two germline ends. Germline V gene sequence: CDR1 SQVTM, CDR2 ANQGSEA. This CDR3 has 13 residues. The CDR3 region is CSVVKGDAYEQYF. The DNA for the CDR3 is TGCAGCGTTGTCAAGGGTGACGCCTACGAGCAGTACTTC.

This clonotype was observed a handful of times. The chain couples TRBV20-1 to TRBJ2-7; 8 bases fit TRBD2. Germline lookup yields CDR1 DFQATT and CDR2 SNEGSKA (reference sequence). After removal of 0 bases from V and 4 bases from J, the junction contained 5 bases not matched to a gene. CDR3 length: 14 residues. The CDR3 spells CSARDMAGGYEQYF. DNA for the CDR3: TGCAGTGCTAGAGATATGGCGGGGGGTTACGAGCAGTACTTC.

This clonotype was counted only a few times. CDR3 bases: TGTGCCAGCCAATTAACGGGAGTCCGCACCGGGGAGCTGTTTTTT. It is translated as CASQLTGVRTGELFF. V gene TRBV7-2 combines with J gene TRBJ2-2; D may be TRBD2 (6 bases). CDR1 is SGHTA and CDR2 is FQGNSA in the germline V gene. V was trimmed by 8 bases and J by 4 bases, leaving 17 bases between them. The CDR3 is 15 amino acids.